This T cell receptor beta chain was sequenced during a study of blood T cell repertoires in COVID-19. Study as a whole: The samples span acute and convalescent COVID-19 from the United States, Italy and Spain. PBMCs, B-cell-depleted T cells, or T cells were the source of the cDNA or gDNA that made up the material.

In Seattle, patients joined the study during active infection and were tracked longitudinally. Germline assignment: CDR1 MGHDK and CDR2 SYGVNS. V shed 0 bases, J shed 4 bases, and the junction held 7 bases outside the gene matches. This CDR3 region has 17 residues. Profiling relied on immunoSEQ multiplex PCR, and the TCRdb table lists in-frame clones only, not all of them. The table shows 250,000 to 300,000 clones, with around 84% occurring only once. Material for sequencing was peripheral blood. The chain couples TRBV25-1 to TRBJ2-2; 8 bases fit TRBD1. This clonotype was sampled from a woman aged 60-75 years with COVID-19, enrolled during active disease. CDR3 in DNA: TGTGCCAGCAGTGAATATCAGGGGGCGCGGGGCACCGGGGAGCTGTTTTTT. Protein sequence: CASSEYQGARGTGELFF.